The sequence of this T cell receptor beta chain was determined in a study of human T cells and chemical hapten exposure (dated by TCRdb to about 2021). Concerning the study at large: For sensitization, 2% DPC in acetone was applied to an approximately 2 cm by approximately 2 cm area of upper inner arm skin. The mostly female patient cohort included alopecia areata with under or over 50% scalp involvement, alopecia totalis and alopecia universalis. Peripheral blood TCR repertoire changes were tracked in vivo in alopecia patients during primary and secondary sensitization to the hapten diphenylcyclopropenone (DPC). Throughout the roughly 26-week study period, patients were also given weekly therapeutic DPC doses on the scalp. Libraries were pooled for sequencing, and variation in per-sample TCR yields was attributed mainly to small differences in library volumes within the pool. Patch testing was done on the upper back using Finn chambers containing 0.01% DPC, and results were scored after 6 days according to International Contact Dermatitis Research Group standards. Blood samples were taken from patients before sensitization (week 0) and then at 2, 6 and about 24 weeks after DPC sensitization. For TCR sequencing, blood came from 25 to 35 alopecia patients at anywhere from one to four time points (pre-sensitization, 2, 6 and 24 weeks).

As concerns this clonotype: This receptor's antigen is unknown. No much larger clone is present one base from it, and per-base qualities are unavailable.

What the study reported, not specific to this receptor: Significantly more large CDR3 similarity clusters were formed by expanded TCRs than by pre-sensitization or healthy control sets, consistent with antigen-driven responses. DPC sensitization did not change how many TCRs were above 1 in 1000 frequency, and no evidence was found of alterations in global repertoire structure. Because every patient had alopecia, a presumed autoimmune disease, the patients' immune response might differ from that of healthy individuals. The number of PT1 expanded TCRs positively correlated with patch test score, significant at thresholds 8, 16 and 32 but not 4. Repeated subsampling changed both the strength of the expansion versus patch-test correlation and the threshold at which that correlation became significant.

Its CDR3 holds 12 amino acids, cysteine through phenylalanine. Only the CDR3 DNA stays, 36 bases, in frame from base 1. Between the V and J ends, shortened by 7 bases and 2 bases respectively, the junction contains 8 bases. From the germline V gene, CDR1 is MNHEY and CDR2 is SVGAGI. What this sample's time point label stands for: patch test 2, 6 weeks after DPC sensitization. In the paper's terms, the treatment or condition label means: therapeutic diphenylcyclopropenone sensitization with weekly scalp DPC. At every patch-test visit, the blood draw took place before the patch test was put on. Eligible patients were aged 18 to 70, diagnosed with alopecia, deemed suitable for DPC therapy, and excluded if pregnant. Total RNA was isolated from unfractionated whole blood collected in Tempus Blood RNA tubes. The library was generated by RACE. The reads were generated on a NextSeq 500. During library preparation, unique molecular identifiers were attached to individual cDNA molecules so that TCRs could be counted in a quantitative, reproducible way. Both TCR alpha and TCR beta chains were sequenced from each blood RNA sample. The paper's data handling went like this. The median number of TCRs per sample was 95,638, ranging from 23,224 to 690,600. V, J and CDR3 annotation of the TCR reads was performed with the Decombinator software suite. For the PS versus PT1 abundance plots, all samples were subsampled to the same number of TCRs (28,000). Expanded TCRs were defined as absent before sensitization and observed at least eight times at the 2-week time point. TCRdb redid the processing of the public reads, applying fastp at Q25 and MiXCR, and retained in-frame beta chains. Duplicate CDR3 protein sequences are folded into a single record with the most common DNA and genes. The V and J calls come from TCRdb's annotation, not from the publication. Here the sample has fewer than 100,000 distinct CDR3 sequences; around a tenth occur a single time. The top ten clonotypes cover around 1.4% of the sample.

The sequence derives from a man between 18 and 29 years old with alopecia areata. Some clones in this sample may be carry-over from other donors' samples. Recombination joined TRBV6-5 with TRBJ1-1, with no D gene named confidently. Sequencing used whole blood, obtained in connection with sensitization to the hapten diphenylcyclopropenone (DPC). The CDR3 protein sequence reads: CASTDGNTEAFF. The nucleotide sequence is given as TGTGCCAGCACAGATGGAAACACTGAAGCTTTCTTT.